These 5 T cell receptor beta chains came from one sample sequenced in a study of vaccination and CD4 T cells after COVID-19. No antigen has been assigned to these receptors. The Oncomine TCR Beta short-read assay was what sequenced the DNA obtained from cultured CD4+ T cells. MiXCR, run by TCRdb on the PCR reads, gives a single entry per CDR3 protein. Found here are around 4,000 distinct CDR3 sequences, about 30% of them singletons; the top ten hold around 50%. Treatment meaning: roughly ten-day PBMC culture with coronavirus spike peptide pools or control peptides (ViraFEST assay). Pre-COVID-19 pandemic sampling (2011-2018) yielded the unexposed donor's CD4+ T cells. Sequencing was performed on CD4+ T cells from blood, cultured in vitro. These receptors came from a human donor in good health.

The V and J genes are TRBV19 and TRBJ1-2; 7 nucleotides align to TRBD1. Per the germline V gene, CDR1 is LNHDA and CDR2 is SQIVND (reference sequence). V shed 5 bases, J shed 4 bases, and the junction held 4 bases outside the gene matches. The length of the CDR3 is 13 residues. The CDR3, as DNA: TGTGCCAGTAGTGCGGGACAGATCTATGGCTACACCTTC. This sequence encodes CASSAGQIYGYTF.

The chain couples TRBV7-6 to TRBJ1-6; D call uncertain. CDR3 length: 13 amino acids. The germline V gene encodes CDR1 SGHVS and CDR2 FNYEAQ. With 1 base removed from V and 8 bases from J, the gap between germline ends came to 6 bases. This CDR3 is CASSLDGDSPLHF. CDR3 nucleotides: TGTGCCAGCAGCTTAGATGGAGATTCACCCCTCCACTTT.

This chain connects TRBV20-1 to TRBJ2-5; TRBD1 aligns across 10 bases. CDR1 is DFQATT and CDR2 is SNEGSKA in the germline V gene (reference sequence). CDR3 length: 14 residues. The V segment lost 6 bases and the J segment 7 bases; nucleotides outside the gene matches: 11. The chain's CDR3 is CSANDDRGLGTQYF. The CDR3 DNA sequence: TGCAGTGCCAACGATGACAGGGGGCTCGGGACCCAGTACTTC.

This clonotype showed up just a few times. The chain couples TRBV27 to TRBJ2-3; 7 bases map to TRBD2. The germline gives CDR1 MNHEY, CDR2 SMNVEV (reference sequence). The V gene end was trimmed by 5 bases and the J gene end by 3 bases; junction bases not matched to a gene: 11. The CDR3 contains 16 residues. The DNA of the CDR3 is TGTGCCAGCAGTGGGGACCTCAGCGGGAAGACAGATACGCAGTATTTT. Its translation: CASSGDLSGKTDTQYF.

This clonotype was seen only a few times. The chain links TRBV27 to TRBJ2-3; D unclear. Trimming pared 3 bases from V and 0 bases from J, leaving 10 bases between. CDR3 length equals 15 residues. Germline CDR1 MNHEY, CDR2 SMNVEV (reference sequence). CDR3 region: CASSFNSASTDTQYF. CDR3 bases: TGTGCCAGCAGTTTTAATTCGGCTAGCACAGATACGCAGTATTTT.